This T cell receptor beta chain is from a study of cytomegalovirus exposure and HLA in healthy donors. It was with 60 Vbeta and 13 Jbeta primers that the PCR ran. Assay: immunoSEQ multiplex PCR; the TCRdb copy retains only in-frame clones and omits some. The data show roughly 100,000 clones, around four fifths seen once. The V end lost 8 bases, the J end lost 1 base, and 15 bases lay between the germline ends. Germline CDR1 LNHDA, CDR2 SQIVND (reference sequence). The CDR3 totals 14 residues. The chain has TRBV19 and TRBJ2-7; weak D call: TRBD2 (6 bases). This TCR was recovered from a man in his forties in good health and CMV-seronegative. Sequences were obtained from PBMCs. CDR3 residues: CASSPRRVSYEQYF. The DNA of the CDR3 is TGTGCCAGTTCCCCAAGGAGGGTATCCTACGAGCAGTACTTC.